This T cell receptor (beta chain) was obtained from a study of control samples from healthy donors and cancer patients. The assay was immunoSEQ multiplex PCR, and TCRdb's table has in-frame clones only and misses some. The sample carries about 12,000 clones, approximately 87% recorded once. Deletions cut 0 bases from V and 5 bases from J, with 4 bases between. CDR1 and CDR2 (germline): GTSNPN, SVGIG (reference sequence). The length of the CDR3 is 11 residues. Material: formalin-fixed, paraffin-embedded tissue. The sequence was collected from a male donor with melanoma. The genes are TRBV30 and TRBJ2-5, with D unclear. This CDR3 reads CAWSVPETQYF. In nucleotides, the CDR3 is TGTGCCTGGAGTGTACCGGAGACCCAGTACTTC.